The 26 T cell receptor beta chains reported below all come from one sample, sequenced in a study of post-analysis software for immune sequencing data. Study-wide results and limits: In patients, about 5 TRBV segments were more frequent than in controls, with TRBV5-6, TRBV5-1 and TRBV20-1 among them.

Prepared TCR beta cDNA libraries contained unique molecular identifiers. TCRdb re-analysed the PCR reads in MiXCR, keeping a single row per CDR3 protein. The sample has roughly 800,000 distinct CDR3 sequences, 53% seen once. For these receptors, no antigen is known. The sample taken for sequencing was blood. The source of these receptors is a girl between 5 and 17 years old with multiple sclerosis.

This chain joins TRBV5-1 and TRBJ1-4; no clear D. Germline CDR1 SGHRS, CDR2 YFSETQ. The CDR3 is 14 amino acids. V was shortened by 3 bases and J by 5 bases, with 11 bases between the two germline ends. The CDR3 sequence: CASSSRGVNEKLFF. In DNA form, the CDR3 reads TGCGCCAGCAGCTCTCGGGGAGTCAATGAAAAACTGTTTTTT.

The chain joins TRBV2 to TRBJ2-1; D ambiguous. Trimming left V 6 bases short and J 1 base short, with 22 bases between. Germline lookup yields CDR1 SNHLY and CDR2 FYNNEI. There are 18 residues in the CDR3. The CDR3 loop reads CASRGRISTLLSYNEQFF. CDR3 bases: TGTGCCAGCAGAGGACGGATCTCCACCCTTCTGTCCTACAATGAGCAGTTCTTC.

The CDR3 loop reads CSARRTSGSSEQYF. CDR3 nucleotides: TGCAGTGCTAGGCGGACTAGCGGGAGTTCTGAGCAGTACTTC. This chain connects TRBV20-1 to TRBJ2-5, with 13 bases aligning to TRBD2. CDR1 and CDR2 (germline): DFQATT, SNEGSKA (reference sequence). This CDR3 has 14 amino acids. The V gene end was trimmed by 3 bases and the J gene end by 11 bases; junction bases not matched to a gene: 9.

Points on this clonotype: The junction does not match germline at one end; this may be a read error. V and J are TRBV2 and TRBJ2-7; 7 nucleotides agree with TRBD1. From germline, CDR1 is SNHLY and CDR2 FYNNEI. The CDR3 has 12 amino acids. The CDR3 here is CASRGQSYEQYF. The CDR3 nucleotides read TGCGCCAGCAGGGGACAGTCCTACGAGCAGTACTTC.

The chain couples TRBV20-1 to TRBJ2-1, with TRBD2 as a possible D gene (6 bases). Germline V lookup: CDR1 DFQATT, CDR2 SNEGSKA (reference sequence). The CDR3 is 16 residues long. V was pared by 2 bases and J by 4 bases, with 18 bases between. As DNA, the CDR3 is TGCAGTGCTAGAACCGCCGAAGGGACTCAATACAATGAGCAGTTCTTC. Encoded protein: CSARTAEGTQYNEQFF.

The chain uses TRBV6-2 or TRBV6-3 and TRBJ2-7, with D tentatively TRBD2 (5 bases). Trimming took off 6 bases at V and 2 bases at J, with 17 bases between the two ends. The CDR3 is 15 amino acids. Germline lookup yields CDR1 MNHEY and CDR2 SVGEGT. The CDR3 loop is CASSLGGLPPYEQYF. In nucleotides, the CDR3 is TGTGCCAGCAGCCTAGGTGGACTTCCTCCCTACGAGCAGTACTTC.

The chain links TRBV20-1 to TRBJ2-1; 10 positions match TRBD1. In germline, CDR1 is DFQATT, CDR2 SNEGSKA (reference sequence). The CDR3 consists of 17 residues. Germline trimming cut 2 bases from V and 7 bases from J; bases unmatched to any gene: 14. The CDR3 sequence is CSARIGLGDRGRNEQFF. The CDR3 region has the DNA TGCAGTGCTAGAATTGGGCTAGGGGACAGGGGTCGGAATGAGCAGTTCTTC.

The gene calls are TRBV5-1 and TRBJ2-3, with unresolved D. V dropped 0 bases and J dropped 0 bases, with 8 bases sitting between them. The V gene's germline CDR1 is SGHRS and CDR2 YFSETQ. The CDR3 extends over 15 amino acids. The CDR3 is CASSLVAPSTDTQYF. The CDR3 coding sequence is TGCGCCAGCAGCTTGGTCGCGCCTAGCACAGATACGCAGTATTTT.

The gene calls are TRBV9 and TRBJ2-1; 8 bases fit TRBD2. This CDR3 spans 14 amino acids. From germline, CDR1 is SGDLS and CDR2 YYNGEE. After removal of 2 bases from V and 14 bases from J, the junction contained 12 bases not matched to a gene. CDR3 nucleotide sequence: TGTGCCAGCAGCGTTTTTGGGACTAGTGGAGTGAAGTTCTTC. Translating gives CASSVFGTSGVKFF.

This clonotype was counted a few times. In DNA form, the CDR3 reads TGTGCCAGCACCGGAGGGACTCTCTTTGGGGAGCAGTACTTC. It is translated as CASTGGTLFGEQYF. V usage is TRBV5-6 and J usage is TRBJ2-7; D perhaps matches TRBD2 (6 bases). The CDR3 covers 14 residues. With 6 bases removed from V and 7 bases from J, the gap between germline ends came to 20 bases. Looked up from germline, CDR1 is SGHDT and CDR2 is YYEEEE.

J is TRBJ2-1 and V is TRBV5-1; 7 nucleotides agree with TRBD2. With V trimmed by 0 bases and J by 5 bases, 8 bases remained unmatched. The V gene's germline CDR1 is SGHRS and CDR2 YFSETQ. The CDR3 sequence is 16 residues long. The CDR3: CASSLGLGRGHNEQFF. In DNA form, the CDR3 reads TGCGCCAGCAGCTTGGGGCTGGGGAGGGGACACAATGAGCAGTTCTTC.

J is TRBJ2-3 and V is TRBV20-1, with 9 bases that match TRBD2. CDR1 is DFQATT, CDR2 SNEGSKA, per germline (reference sequence). V lost 0 bases to trimming and J lost 5 bases; unmatched junction nucleotides: 6. CDR3 length equals 15 residues. The CDR3 DNA reads as TGCAGTGCTAGAGACGAGAGCGGGAGGTTAGATACGCAGTATTTT. It is translated as CSARDESGRLDTQYF.

V usage is TRBV20-1 and J usage is TRBJ2-7; 7 nucleotides agree with TRBD1. The length of the CDR3 is 13 residues. Germline loops: CDR1 DFQATT, CDR2 SNEGSKA (reference sequence). The trim removed 1 base at V and 2 bases at J, leaving 2 bases unmatched. In nucleotides, the CDR3 is TGCAGTGCTAGAGGGACAGGCCCCTACGAGCAGTACTTC. Its translation: CSARGTGPYEQYF.

The rearrangement links TRBV5-1 to TRBJ2-5, with D possibly TRBD1 on 6 matching bases. CDR3 length equals 14 residues. Germline CDR1 is SGHRS and CDR2 is YFSETQ. The ends were cut back, 0 bases at V and 2 bases at J, with 8 bases in the middle. The CDR3 is CASSLGTEQETQYF. DNA for the CDR3: TGCGCCAGCAGCTTGGGGACAGAACAAGAGACCCAGTACTTC.

The DNA for the CDR3 is TGTGCCAGCTCACCAGTAGCCTCCTACGAGCAGTACTTC. Its protein is CASSPVASYEQYF. The rearrangement links TRBV18 to TRBJ2-7; D uncertain. The CDR3 totals 13 residues. The V gene's germline CDR1 is KGHSH and CDR2 LQKENI. Trimming shortened V by 2 bases and J by 0 bases, and 5 bases separated the two germline ends.

This CDR3 reads CASSLDPASGRDTDTQYF. The CDR3, as DNA: TGTGCCAGCAGCTTAGATCCGGCTAGCGGGAGGGACACAGATACGCAGTATTTT. The chain recombines TRBV11-2 with TRBJ2-3; TRBD2 matches 12 bases. The CDR3 has 18 amino acids. Germline CDR1 and CDR2: SGHAT and FQNNGV. Trimming cost V 0 bases and J 2 bases; bases outside gene matches: 6.

The rearrangement uses TRBV7-2 and TRBJ1-2, with D hard to call. Germline CDR1 SGHTA, CDR2 FQGNSA. V shed 1 base and J shed 5 bases, with 11 bases lying between them. The CDR3 totals 14 residues. CDR3 sequence: CASSLDAMGYGYTF. In nucleotides, the CDR3 is TGTGCCAGCAGCTTAGATGCAATGGGGTATGGCTACACCTTC.

This chain uses TRBV5-1 with TRBJ2-7, with D uncertain. Trimming removed 1 base from V and 0 bases from J, with 14 bases in between. CDR3 length equals 16 residues. Germline CDR1 reads SGHRS; CDR2 reads YFSETQ. In DNA form, the CDR3 reads TGCGCCAGCAGCTTGTCTGTGGGCCTCAGCTCCTACGAGCAGTACTTC. Protein sequence: CASSLSVGLSSYEQYF.

This rearrangement joins TRBV14 to TRBJ2-7; the D gene could be TRBD1 or TRBD2 (5 bases each). The ends were cut back, 1 base at V and 3 bases at J, with 10 bases in the middle. Looked up from germline, CDR1 is SGHDN and CDR2 is FVKESK. The CDR3 is made up of 14 amino acids. CDR3 amino acids: CASSQVRGVYEQYF. The CDR3 coding sequence is TGTGCCAGCAGCCAAGTCCGGGGCGTCTACGAGCAGTACTTC.

The chain links TRBV6-1 to TRBJ2-7; 10 bases match TRBD2. CDR1 is MNHNS, CDR2 SASEGT, per germline. J was trimmed by 3 bases and V by 4 bases; bases with no gene match: 6. The CDR3 has 15 residues. CDR3 in amino acids: CASSVASGRIYEQYF. The CDR3 DNA reads TGTGCCAGCAGTGTGGCTAGCGGGAGAATCTACGAGCAGTACTTC.

The chain combines TRBV12-5 with TRBJ2-1; D may be TRBD2 (6 bases). The CDR3 consists of 13 residues. Trimming cost V 6 bases and J 12 bases, with 18 bases left between them. In germline, CDR1 is LGHNT, CDR2 FRNRAP. The CDR3 spells CASGTRIAARQFF. The CDR3 region has the DNA TGTGCTAGTGGCACGAGGATAGCGGCGAGGCAGTTCTTC.

The genes are TRBV7-2 and TRBJ2-7; D tentatively fits TRBD1 or TRBD2 (6 bases each). The CDR3 has 15 amino acids. Germline CDR1 is SGHTA and CDR2 is FQGNSA. The V and J ends lost 2 bases and 3 bases respectively, with 14 bases between them. The CDR3: CASSLSRGRIYEQYF. CDR3 DNA: TGTGCCAGCAGCTTAAGCCGGGGGCGCATCTACGAGCAGTACTTC.

This chain joins TRBV5-6 and TRBJ2-3; the match to TRBD1 covers 8 bases. With V trimmed by 4 bases and J by 5 bases, 6 bases remained unmatched. CDR3 size: 14 residues. The germline CDR1 and CDR2 sequences are SGHDT and YYEEEE. Here the CDR3 reads CASSVQGVRDTQYF. The CDR3 DNA reads as TGTGCCAGCAGCGTACAGGGGGTAAGAGATACGCAGTATTTT. Looking up the rest from reference TRBV5-6 and TRBJ2-3 gives the full variable domain: DAGVTQSPTHLIKTRGQQVTLRCSPKSGHDTVSWYQQALGQGPQFIFQYYEEEERQRGNFPDRFSGHQFPNYSSELNVNALLLGDSALYLCASSVQGVRDTQYFGPGTRLTVL.

This clonotype was observed once. V usage is TRBV10-3 and J usage is TRBJ2-1, with TRBD2 matching 12 bases. CDR1 is ENHRY, CDR2 SYGVKD, per germline. The length of the CDR3 is 18 residues. V lost 0 bases to trimming and J lost 3 bases; unmatched junction nucleotides: 6. CDR3 sequence: CAISESPWTSGNYNEQFF. The CDR3 DNA is TGTGCCATCAGTGAGTCCCCCTGGACTAGCGGGAACTACAATGAGCAGTTCTTC.

The chain employs TRBV12-3 or TRBV12-4 and TRBJ2-1, with D perhaps matching TRBD2 (6 bases). V dropped 6 bases and J dropped 11 bases, with 20 bases sitting between them. The CDR3 is 14 residues long. CDR3 in DNA: TGTGCCAGCAGCCCCACGACCCCCGGGGGTAAGCAGTTCTTC. Protein product: CASSPTTPGGKQFF.

The chain joins TRBV5-1 to TRBJ2-1, with 7 bases fitting TRBD1. The CDR3 totals 15 residues. After removal of 4 bases from V and 2 bases from J, the junction contained 6 bases not matched to a gene. Germline assignment: CDR1 SGHRS and CDR2 YFSETQ. The CDR3 loop reads CASSETGRTYNEQFF. The CDR3 DNA is TGCGCCAGCAGCGAGACAGGGCGAACCTACAATGAGCAGTTCTTC.